What follows describes a single T cell receptor (beta chain). Its specificity is not known. Cultured CD4+ T-cell DNA underwent Oncomine TCR Beta short-read sequencing. TCRdb re-called the PCR reads through MiXCR, storing one row per CDR3 protein. The data show about 14,000 distinct CDR3 sequences, around 50% seen once. This CDR3 region has 16 residues. Deletions cut 4 bases from V and 11 bases from J, with 24 bases between. Germline-derived CDR1 and CDR2 are LNHDA and SQIVND (reference sequence). These data originate in a study of vaccination and CD4 T cells after COVID-19. Study summary: SARS-CoV-2 PCR on nasal swabs had been positive for the convalescent patients; some 10 were mild and one was severe.

Treatment of the sample: roughly 10-day PBMC culture with coronavirus spike peptide pools or control peptides (ViraFEST assay). Recorded positive PCR dates fall between March and December 2020, preceding US Alpha, Beta and Delta variants. Researchers reported culturing 2 million or so PBMCs per well with approximately 10 IU/ml IL-2 and around 9.4 ug/ml peptide pools. Isolation of CD4+ T cells by negative selection took place after roughly ten days of culture. This TCR came from a human donor who had recovered from COVID-19. The specimen comprised CD4+ T cells from blood, cultured in vitro, sampled before SARS-CoV-2 vaccination. The gene calls are TRBV19 and TRBJ1-5; D not resolved. The CDR3: CASSTSRLLRDHSQHF. Written as DNA, the CDR3 is TGTGCCAGTAGTACCTCAAGGTTGTTAAGGGATCACTCCCAGCATTTT.